The 17 T cell receptor beta chains reported below all come from one sample, sequenced in a study of OX40 agonist ivuxolimab in advanced cancers. Assay: immunoSEQ multiplex PCR; the TCRdb copy retains only in-frame clones and omits some. The sample lists around 80,000 clones, 90% to 95% occurring once. The sample in question was CD4+ or CD8+ T cells sorted from blood, obtained in a trial of the OX40 agonist ivuxolimab. These receptors originate from an adult with an advanced solid tumor such as melanoma, head and neck, liver or kidney cancer.

This chain connects TRBV9 to TRBJ2-1; 14 bases fit TRBD2. CDR1 and CDR2 (germline): SGDLS, YYNGEE. The CDR3 loop spans 17 amino acids. V was clipped by 4 bases and J by 1 base; unmatched bases: 4. This CDR3 is CASSPRLAGGSYNEQFF. The CDR3 region has the DNA TGTGCCAGCAGCCCCCGACTAGCGGGAGGGTCCTACAATGAGCAGTTCTTC.

This clone was recorded a few times. Other DNA sequences in the sample encode the same CDR3. This chain uses TRBV28 with TRBJ1-5; no clear D. The CDR3 sequence is 14 residues long. The V end lost 3 bases, the J end lost 0 bases, and 6 bases lay between the germline ends. Germline values: CDR1 MDHEN, CDR2 SYDVKM. The CDR3 region has the DNA TGTGCCAGCAGTTTTCCTTATAGCAATCAGCCCCAGCATTTT. Protein product: CASSFPYSNQPQHF.

CDR3 residues: CASRDTGTKGETQYF. The CDR3 nucleotides read TGCGCCAGCAGAGATACCGGGACTAAAGGGGAGACCCAGTACTTC. The J gene is TRBJ2-5, the V gene TRBV5-1, with 7 positions matching TRBD2. This CDR3 is 15 amino acids long. Germline values: CDR1 SGHRS, CDR2 YFSETQ. V dropped 5 bases and J dropped 5; count of bases not matched to a gene: 12.

The CDR3 coding sequence is TGTGCCAGCAGCCGCGGGACTAGCACAGATACGCAGTATTTT. It encodes CASSRGTSTDTQYF. V gene TRBV9 combines with J gene TRBJ2-3; TRBD2 is a possible D gene (6 bases). The CDR3 has 14 amino acids. V gave up 4 bases and J gave up 0 bases, with 9 bases separating them. The V gene's germline CDR1 is SGDLS and CDR2 YYNGEE.

The CDR3 reads CASSLVLSEQYF. As DNA, the CDR3 is TGTGCCAGCAGCCTTGTTTTATCCGAGCAGTACTTC. V usage is TRBV5-6 and J usage is TRBJ2-7; D unclear. There are 12 residues in the CDR3. Germline values: CDR1 SGHDT, CDR2 YYEEEE. Trimming shortened V by 4 bases and J by 6 bases, and 11 bases separated the two germline ends.

The rearrangement joins TRBV7-2 to TRBJ2-5, with TRBD2 matching 9 bases. Trimming took 4 bases from V and 5 from J; bases not matched to a gene: 11. CDR3 length equals 16 residues. Germline V lookup: CDR1 SGHTA, CDR2 FQGNSA. CDR3 nucleotide sequence: TGTGCCAGCAGCTCAACCGGGACTAGCCTATCGGAGACCCAGTACTTC. Protein: CASSSTGTSLSETQYF.

V is TRBV7-9 and J is TRBJ2-1, with 11 positions matching TRBD2. J lost 6 bases, V lost 3 bases, and 4 bases had no gene match. The CDR3 runs to 15 residues. Germline loops: CDR1 SEHNR, CDR2 FQNEAQ (reference sequence). As DNA, the CDR3 is TGTGCCAGCAGCTTCCTAGCGGGAGGCCCCAATGAGCAGTTCTTC. It encodes CASSFLAGGPNEQFF.

The rearrangement uses TRBV28 and TRBJ1-1; D not resolved. The CDR3 loop spans 13 amino acids. V dropped 0 bases and J dropped 4 bases, with 6 bases sitting between them. CDR1 and CDR2 (germline): MDHEN, SYDVKM. CDR3 DNA sequence: TGTGCCAGCAGTTTATGGGGCAGCACTGAAGCTTTCTTT. Translating gives CASSLWGSTEAFF.

The V gene is TRBV5-4, the J gene TRBJ2-1; maybe TRBD2 (6 bases). The V and J ends lost 4 bases and 0 bases respectively, with 14 bases between them. Germline CDR1 reads SGHNT; CDR2 reads YYREEE (reference sequence). The CDR3 consists of 16 residues. The CDR3 DNA follows: TGTGCCAGCAGCAAGTCGGGGGTTATCTCCTACAATGAGCAGTTCTTC. Translating it yields CASSKSGVISYNEQFF.

The V gene is TRBV7-9, the J gene TRBJ2-7; D is ambiguous. The germline gives CDR1 SEHNR, CDR2 FQNEAQ (reference sequence). V lost 3 bases to trimming and J lost 7 bases, with 7 bases between them. CDR3 length: 11 residues. The CDR3 bases are TGTGCCAGCAGCTTCGGAGCGGAGCAGTACTTC. Amino acid sequence: CASSFGAEQYF.

This chain connects TRBV30 to TRBJ1-2; 9 bases match TRBD1. Per the germline V gene, CDR1 is GTSNPN and CDR2 is SVGIG (reference sequence). After removal of 2 bases from V and 8 bases from J, the junction contained 6 bases not matched to a gene. The CDR3 consists of 13 residues. CDR3 nucleotides: TGTGCCTGGAGTTCCGGGACAGGGCCCGGCTACACCTTC. Amino acid sequence: CAWSSGTGPGYTF. The full variable domain, completed using reference TRBV30 and TRBJ1-2, is SQTIHQWPATLVQPVGSPLSLECTVEGTSNPNLYWYRQAAGRGLQLLFYSVGIGQISSEVPQNLSASRPQDRQFILSSKKLLLSDSGFYLCAWSSGTGPGYTFGSGTRLTVV.

The J gene is TRBJ2-2, the V gene TRBV7-3; D is possibly TRBD1 (6 bases). V was shortened by 2 bases and J by 6 bases, with 13 bases between the two germline ends. CDR3 length: 15 amino acids. Germline V gene data show CDR1 as SGHTA and CDR2 as FQGTGA. The CDR3: CASSLGGQSPGELFF. The CDR3 DNA is TGTGCCAGCAGCTTAGGGGGACAATCGCCCGGGGAGCTGTTTTTT.

This chain links TRBV7-2 with TRBJ2-1; D not certain. Germline V gives CDR1 SGHTA, CDR2 FQGNSA. V was clipped by 5 bases and J by 9 bases, with 11 bases between them. This CDR3 is 12 amino acids long. The CDR3 loop is CASSHLFAEQFF. The DNA for the CDR3 is TGTGCCAGCAGCCATTTGTTCGCTGAGCAGTTCTTC.

This clone was seen only once. The chain carries TRBV11-3 and TRBJ2-6; the D gene is possibly TRBD1 (5 bases). This CDR3 contains 15 residues. CDR1 is SGHNT, CDR2 YENEEA, per germline. V lost 7 bases to trimming and J lost 2 bases, with 12 bases between them. The CDR3 DNA reads as TGTGCCAGCACCCAAAGGGGAACTGGGGCCAACGTCCTGACTTTC. Amino acid sequence: CASTQRGTGANVLTF.

This rearrangement joins TRBV27 to TRBJ2-1; D possibly corresponds to TRBD2 (5 bases). With 6 bases removed from V and 9 bases from J, the gap between germline ends came to 21 bases. This CDR3 region has 15 residues. Germline CDR1 and CDR2: MNHEY and SMNVEV (reference sequence). In nucleotides, the CDR3 is TGTGCCAGCAGCTCACAGAGGGCCCCTAATTCTGAGCAGTTCTTC. Translated, it gives CASSSQRAPNSEQFF.

J is TRBJ2-1 and V is TRBV28, with 10 positions matching TRBD1. V lost 3 bases to trimming and J lost 8 bases; unmatched junction nucleotides: 4. CDR1 MDHEN and CDR2 SYDVKM come from the germline V gene. The CDR3 has 14 residues. This CDR3 reads CASSFPTGGYEQFF. The DNA of the CDR3 is TGTGCCAGCAGTTTCCCGACAGGGGGCTATGAGCAGTTCTTC.

This clone came up a few times. V usage is TRBV5-1 and J usage is TRBJ2-5; 12 bases fit TRBD1. Per germline, CDR1 SGHRS and CDR2 YFSETQ. The J segment lost 5 bases and the V segment lost 6 bases, leaving 5 bases of the junction unmatched. This CDR3 is built from 14 residues. CDR3 bases: TGCGCCAGCAATGGGGGACAGGGGGCGGAGACCCAGTACTTC. Amino acids: CASNGGQGAETQYF.